Listed here are 15 T cell receptor beta chains from one sample, sequenced in a study of blood T cell repertoires in COVID-19. Repertoires were generated with immunoSEQ multiplex PCR, while TCRdb's copy carries only in-frame clones and drops some. The repertoire holds tens of thousands of clones, with about 89% as singletons. Sequenced: peripheral blood. These receptors originate from a man between 65 and 79 years old with active or convalescent COVID-19.

V is TRBV7-6 and J is TRBJ2-7; D not certain. V lost 1 base to trimming and J lost 3 bases, with 10 bases between them. CDR1 is SGHVS, CDR2 FNYEAQ, per germline. The CDR3 length is 14 residues. The CDR3 coding sequence is TGTGCCAGCAGCTTAGGAGCAGGAAACTACGAGCAGTACTTC. Protein: CASSLGAGNYEQYF.

J is TRBJ2-5 and V is TRBV24-1; D call uncertain. Trimming took off 0 bases at V and 5 bases at J, with 3 bases between the two ends. This CDR3 spans 12 amino acids. Germline CDR1 KGHDR, CDR2 SFDVKD. The CDR3 sequence is CATSDLRETQYF. Written as DNA, the CDR3 is TGTGCCACCAGTGATTTGCGGGAGACCCAGTACTTC.

The gene calls are TRBV9 and TRBJ2-7; 10 bases fit TRBD2. The V segment lost 3 bases and the J segment 3 bases; nucleotides outside the gene matches: 3. Per germline, CDR1 SGDLS and CDR2 YYNGEE. The CDR3 runs to 14 residues. The DNA for the CDR3 is TGTGCCAGCAGCGCTAGCGGGAGTCACTACGAGCAGTACTTC. Protein: CASSASGSHYEQYF.

The chain links TRBV25-1 to TRBJ2-7, with 7 bases lining up with TRBD2. The junction had 11 bases not matched to a gene; V was cut back by 2 bases and J by 4 bases. Germline V gene sequence: CDR1 MGHDK, CDR2 SYGVNS. The CDR3 extends over 16 amino acids. CDR3 DNA sequence: TGTGCCAGCAGTGAAGGTCTAGCGGTACTGGGGTACGAGCAGTACTTC. This encodes CASSEGLAVLGYEQYF.

The rearrangement links TRBV9 to TRBJ2-7; 8 bases line up with TRBD2. This CDR3 is 15 amino acids long. Germline CDR1 is SGDLS and CDR2 is YYNGEE. Trimming took 3 bases from V and 3 from J; bases not matched to a gene: 8. DNA of the CDR3: TGTGCCAGCAGCGGAGGCCGAGGGACTAGCTACGAGCAGTACTTC. As protein: CASSGGRGTSYEQYF.

The V gene is TRBV27, the J gene TRBJ1-6, with D unclear. Germline assignment: CDR1 MNHEY and CDR2 SMNVEV (reference sequence). CDR3 length equals 14 residues. Trimming removed 3 bases from V and 7 bases from J, with 10 bases in between. For the CDR3, the DNA is TGTGCCAGCAGTTTCCCTACGCGGAATTCACCCCTCCACTTT. It translates to CASSFPTRNSPLHF.

V is TRBV5-5 and J is TRBJ1-2; no definite D call. The V and J ends lost 1 base and 3 bases respectively, with 10 bases between them. Germline CDR1 and CDR2: SGHKS and YYEKEE (reference sequence). The CDR3 runs to 14 residues. CDR3 loop: CASSLSGKDYGYTF. CDR3 DNA: TGTGCCAGCAGCTTGTCGGGGAAGGACTATGGCTACACCTTC.

The chain recombines TRBV5-1 with TRBJ1-1, with D perhaps TRBD1 (6 bases). The CDR3 is made up of 14 amino acids. V gave up 7 bases and J gave up 0 bases, with 13 bases separating them. The germline V gene has CDR1 SGHRS and CDR2 YFSETQ. CDR3 amino acids: CASEQGSMNTEAFF. The DNA for the CDR3 is TGCGCCAGCGAACAGGGCTCTATGAACACTGAAGCTTTCTTT.

The table lists this clone with a few counts. This sequence joins TRBV5-1 and TRBJ2-1; 10 nucleotides match TRBD2. CDR3 size: 17 residues. Germline loops: CDR1 SGHRS, CDR2 YFSETQ. The trim removed 3 bases at V and 3 bases at J, leaving 9 bases unmatched. The CDR3 nucleotides are TGCGCCAGCAGCTCTGCCGGTAGCGGGAGGCGCTACAATGAGCAGTTCTTC. Translation: CASSSAGSGRRYNEQFF.

The chain joins TRBV19 to TRBJ1-1; TRBD1 aligns across 8 bases. The length of the CDR3 is 13 residues. Germline CDR1 is LNHDA and CDR2 is SQIVND (reference sequence). The CDR3: CASRGRAYTEAFF. The CDR3 DNA sequence: TGTGCTAGCAGGGGGCGCGCGTACACTGAAGCTTTCTTT.

There are a few counts of this clone. This chain uses TRBV10-3 with TRBJ2-2; 7 bases match TRBD2. Trimming removed 3 bases from V and 6 bases from J; junction bases left unmatched: 7. This CDR3 has 15 residues. Germline values: CDR1 ENHRY, CDR2 SYGVKD. In nucleotides, the CDR3 is TGTGCCATCAGTGAACGGACGGCGGGGGCCGGGGAGCTGTTTTTT. Translation: CAISERTAGAGELFF.

The chain links TRBV6-5 to TRBJ2-5; a weak D match, TRBD1 (7 bases). CDR1 and CDR2 from the germline V gene are MNHEY and SVGAGI. This CDR3 comprises 15 residues. V dropped 10 bases and J dropped 5 bases, with 23 bases sitting between them. The CDR3 bases are TGTGCCACCCGCGACATACAGGGGAGGCGGGAGACCCAGTACTTC. The encoded protein is CATRDIQGRRETQYF.

The gene calls are TRBV5-5 and TRBJ2-1, with 10 bases lining up with TRBD2. The length of the CDR3 is 16 residues. Germline lookup yields CDR1 SGHKS and CDR2 YYEKEE (reference sequence). V trimming: 4 bases; J trimming: 4 bases; junction bases outside the gene matches: 8. CDR3: CASSPPLAGVYNEQFF. The CDR3 DNA follows: TGTGCCAGCAGCCCGCCCCTAGCGGGAGTTTACAATGAGCAGTTCTTC.

This sequence joins TRBV7-9 and TRBJ2-1, with a possible D match to TRBD2 (6 bases). Between the trimmed V and J ends, which lost 0 bases and 4 bases, there was a span of 10 bases. The germline V gene has CDR1 SEHNR and CDR2 FQNEAQ (reference sequence). This CDR3 comprises 15 residues. The CDR3 here is CASSLAGGEYNEQFF. The CDR3 DNA follows: TGTGCCAGCAGCTTAGCGGGAGGCGAATACAATGAGCAGTTCTTC.

The chain combines TRBV24-1 with TRBJ2-3, with D perhaps matching TRBD2 (6 bases). Germline assignment: CDR1 KGHDR and CDR2 SFDVKD. The CDR3 has 13 amino acids. V lost 3 bases to trimming and J lost 5 bases, with 8 bases between them. The CDR3 nucleotides read TGTGCCACCAGTGATGAGGGAGGAGATACGCAGTATTTT. Protein: CATSDEGGDTQYF.